The next 12 T cell receptor beta chains were all read from a single sample in a study of cytomegalovirus exposure and HLA in healthy donors. Data came from immunoSEQ multiplex PCR; TCRdb stores just in-frame clones and leaves some out. Among 150,000 to 180,000 clones listed, 80% to 90% were seen once. Sample: PBMCs. These TCRs come from a young man in good health and CMV-seropositive.

The chain joins TRBV19 to TRBJ2-7; 10 positions agree with TRBD1. Germline CDR1 is LNHDA and CDR2 is SQIVND (reference sequence). Trimming removed 4 bases from V and 4 bases from J; junction bases left unmatched: 7. There are 15 residues in the CDR3. The CDR3 reads CASSTPGQGPYEQYF. The CDR3 nucleotides are TGTGCCAGTAGTACCCCGGGACAGGGGCCATACGAGCAGTACTTC.

The V call is TRBV9, the J call TRBJ2-5; 8 bases agree with TRBD2. The germline gives CDR1 SGDLS, CDR2 YYNGEE. The CDR3 is 16 residues long. The trim removed 0 bases at V and 5 bases at J, leaving 9 bases unmatched. The DNA for the CDR3 is TGTGCCAGCAGCGTAGCTCAGACGGGAGGGAGGGAGACCCAGTACTTC. Encoded protein: CASSVAQTGGRETQYF.

The V gene is TRBV9, the J gene TRBJ2-4, with D perhaps TRBD2 (6 bases). The CDR3 is 14 amino acids. Per germline, CDR1 SGDLS and CDR2 YYNGEE. The V gene lost 3 bases and the J gene lost 7 bases, with 14 bases spanning the gap. DNA for the CDR3: TGTGCCAGCAGCGAGGGGAGCGGAGGGAACATTCAGTACTTC. Amino acid sequence: CASSEGSGGNIQYF. Variable domain in full (rest from reference TRBV9 and TRBJ2-4): DSGVTQTPKHLITATGQRVTLRCSPRSGDLSVYWYQQSLDQGLQFLIQYYNGEERAKGNILERFSAQQFPDLHSELNLSSLELGDSALYFCASSEGSGGNIQYFGAGTRLSVL.

The chain links TRBV6-5 to TRBJ2-5; TRBD2 agrees at 13 bases. J was trimmed by 5 bases and V by 6 bases; bases with no gene match: 6. CDR3 size: 15 residues. Germline lookup yields CDR1 MNHEY and CDR2 SVGAGI. Here the CDR3 DNA reads TGTGCCAGCAGGCGGACTAGCGGGAGTTGGGAGACCCAGTACTTC. Its translation is CASRRTSGSWETQYF.

The chain carries TRBV9 and TRBJ2-1; 10 nucleotides agree with TRBD2. Looked up from germline, CDR1 is SGDLS and CDR2 is YYNGEE. The CDR3 spans 16 residues. Unmatched junction bases numbered 5, after V lost 1 base and J lost 4 bases. CDR3 in DNA: TGTGCCAGCAGCGTAATAGGGACTAGCGAGTACAATGAGCAGTTCTTC. This translates into CASSVIGTSEYNEQFF.

V is TRBV6-1 and J is TRBJ2-7, with TRBD2 as a possible D gene (6 bases). The germline CDR1 and CDR2 sequences are MNHNS and SASEGT. Trimming stripped 6 bases from V and 2 bases from J, with 11 bases between. This CDR3 contains 13 residues. The chain's CDR3 is CASSAGRTYEQYF. The CDR3 DNA reads TGTGCCAGCAGCGCGGGACGGACCTACGAGCAGTACTTC.

The J gene is TRBJ1-5, the V gene TRBV19, with 7 bases identical to TRBD1. The CDR3 is made up of 14 amino acids. CDR1 LNHDA and CDR2 SQIVND come from the germline V gene (reference sequence). Trimming at V came to 10 bases and at J to 4 bases, leaving 10 bases not matched to a gene. This chain's CDR3 is CATLSGQLNQPQHF. CDR3 nucleotide sequence: TGTGCCACCTTATCGGGACAGCTAAATCAGCCCCAGCATTTT.

V is TRBV6-1 and J is TRBJ2-4, with TRBD1 matching over 8 bases. V was clipped by 0 bases and J by 4 bases; unmatched bases: 2. This CDR3 is 15 amino acids long. CDR1 and CDR2 (germline): MNHNS, SASEGT. The CDR3 reads CASSEATGGKNIQYF. The DNA for the CDR3 is TGTGCCAGCAGTGAAGCAACAGGGGGTAAAAACATTCAGTACTTC.

The CDR3 region is CASSSFPGGPEAFF. CDR3 coding DNA: TGTGCCAGCAGTTCCTTCCCAGGGGGGCCTGAAGCTTTCTTT. The chain uses TRBV7-3 and TRBJ1-1; 7 positions agree with TRBD1. The CDR3 has 14 residues. Germline V CDR1 and CDR2: SGHTA, FQGTGA. V dropped 6 bases and J dropped 6; count of bases not matched to a gene: 10.

The chain is built from TRBV6-5 and TRBJ2-7, with 8 bases lining up with TRBD2. V was pared by 2 bases and J by 7 bases, with 7 bases of the junction left unmatched. CDR3 length: 14 residues. Germline CDR1 MNHEY, CDR2 SVGAGI. CDR3 sequence: CASSYSGGSSEQYF. The CDR3 coding sequence is TGTGCCAGCAGTTACAGCGGGGGCTCCTCTGAGCAGTACTTC.

V is TRBV6-5 and J is TRBJ1-2, with TRBD1 matching over 8 bases. This CDR3 spans 13 amino acids. Losses at the gene ends were 5 bases for V and 6 bases for J; bases not matched to a gene: 5. Looked up from germline, CDR1 is MNHEY and CDR2 is SVGAGI. CDR3 amino acids: CASSLQGADGYTF. The CDR3 region has the DNA TGTGCCAGCAGTCTGCAGGGGGCTGATGGCTACACCTTC.

This rearrangement joins TRBV15 to TRBJ2-3; 7 nucleotides align to TRBD1. This CDR3 region has 13 residues. J was trimmed by 6 bases and V by 0 bases; bases with no gene match: 0. Per the germline V gene, CDR1 is LNHNV and CDR2 is YYDKDF (reference sequence). The CDR3 region is CATSRDRGDTQYF. Here the CDR3 DNA reads TGTGCCACCAGCAGAGACAGGGGGGATACGCAGTATTTT.